The 31 T cell receptor beta chains reported below all come from one sample, sequenced in a study of identical twins. One entry per CDR3 protein, called by TCRdb with MiXCR from the 5' RACE reads. This table holds 250,000 to 300,000 distinct CDR3 sequences, about 9% found once. These data were also reused for a study on yellow fever vaccine responses in identical twins.

The source material was CD8+ T cells sorted from blood. These receptors were collected from a woman aged 18-35 years in good health.

This chain joins TRBV6-2 or TRBV6-3 and TRBJ2-5; 9 bases fit TRBD2. V lost 3 bases, J lost 1 base, and 6 bases stayed unmatched. Per germline, CDR1 MNHEY and CDR2 SVGEGT. CDR3 length: 16 amino acids. CDR3 bases: TGTGCCAGCAGTTATCCGCTAGCGGGGCCCCAAGAGACCCAGTACTTC. Its translation: CASSYPLAGPQETQYF.

This clonotype occurred many times. The chain recombines TRBV20-1 with TRBJ2-1, with D maybe TRBD2 (5 bases). CDR3 size: 15 residues. Germline loops: CDR1 DFQATT, CDR2 SNEGSKA (reference sequence). V shed 0 bases and J shed 2 bases, with 11 bases lying between them. CDR3 coding DNA: TGCAGTGCTAGAGATAGGTCGGGGACCTACAATGAGCAGTTCTTC. It specifies CSARDRSGTYNEQFF.

The chain links TRBV11-3 to TRBJ2-1, with a possible D match to TRBD2 (6 bases). There are 15 residues in the CDR3. The ends were cut back, 3 bases at V and 8 bases at J, with 17 bases in the middle. CDR1 and CDR2 from the germline V gene are SGHNT and YENEEA. CDR3 DNA: TGTGCCAGCAGCTTGTACCCCGGGGCTAGCGATGAGCAGTTCTTC. This codes for CASSLYPGASDEQFF.

This clonotype was found a few times. The chain is built from TRBV19 and TRBJ2-7; perhaps TRBD2 as D (6 bases). Germline V gene data show CDR1 as LNHDA and CDR2 as SQIVND (reference sequence). Trimming cost V 2 bases and J 6 bases, with 8 bases left between them. This CDR3 has 12 amino acids. The CDR3 loop reads CASSIRGSEQYF. The CDR3 DNA sequence: TGTGCCAGTAGTATACGGGGGAGCGAGCAGTACTTC.

This clonotype was recorded at least ten times. The rearrangement joins TRBV5-1 to TRBJ2-1; unclear D gene. V lost 0 bases, J lost 8 bases, and 6 bases lay in between. CDR1 is SGHRS and CDR2 is YFSETQ in the germline V gene. The CDR3 loop spans 12 amino acids. In DNA form, the CDR3 reads TGCGCCAGCAGCTTGGTCGCGGATGAGCAGTTCTTC. This translates into CASSLVADEQFF.

The chain links TRBV4-2 to TRBJ2-1; TRBD1 agrees at 9 bases. The CDR3 totals 22 residues. V gave up 3 bases and J gave up 3 bases; unmatched junction bases: 24. The germline gives CDR1 LGHNA, CDR2 YNFKEQ. CDR3 in amino acids: CASSHLLLRTGDGRDYYNEQFF. The CDR3 DNA reads TGTGCCAGCAGCCATCTTCTTCTCCGGACAGGGGATGGTCGGGACTACTACAATGAGCAGTTCTTC.

In its sample, this clonotype was seen a few times. The chain is built from TRBV11-2 and TRBJ2-7, with 7 bases fitting TRBD2. The germline CDR1 and CDR2 sequences are SGHAT and FQNNGV. The CDR3 consists of 11 residues. Unmatched junction bases numbered 6, after V lost 9 bases and J lost 7 bases. Here the CDR3 reads CASGLVEEQYF. CDR3 sequence (DNA): TGTGCCAGTGGACTAGTCGAGGAGCAGTACTTC. Together with reference TRBV11-2 and TRBJ2-7, the CDR3 gives the full variable domain: EAGVAQSPRYKIIEKRQSVAFWCNPISGHATLYWYQQILGQGPKLLIQFQNNGVVDDSQLPKDRFSAERLKGVDSTLKIQPAKLEDSAVYLCASGLVEEQYFGPGTRLTVT.

This clonotype showed up many times. The chain employs TRBV7-6 and TRBJ2-1; D perhaps matches TRBD2 (6 bases). The CDR3 totals 14 residues. V was trimmed by 2 bases and J by 6 bases, leaving 11 bases between them. CDR1 is SGHVS, CDR2 FNYEAQ, per germline. As DNA, the CDR3 is TGTGCCAGCAGCTTATTAATAGCGGCCAATGAGCAGTTCTTC. It yields the protein CASSLLIAANEQFF.

The genes are TRBV6-5 and TRBJ2-1; 7 positions match TRBD2. There are 15 residues in the CDR3. Trimming cost V 2 bases and J 4 bases; bases outside gene matches: 5. Looked up from germline, CDR1 is MNHEY and CDR2 is SVGAGI. CDR3 nucleotides: TGTGCCAGCAGTTACAGAGGACTAGGATACAATGAGCAGTTCTTC. Translation gives CASSYRGLGYNEQFF.

At least ten counts were recorded for this clonotype. CDR3 sequence reads: CASSLDTEAFF. In DNA, the CDR3 is TGTGCCAGCAGCTTGGACACTGAAGCTTTCTTT. This sequence joins TRBV5-6 and TRBJ1-1; D call uncertain. Germline loops: CDR1 SGHDT, CDR2 YYEEEE. Between the trimmed V and J ends, which lost 0 bases and 3 bases, there was a span of 0 bases. The CDR3 runs 11 residues.

V is TRBV18 and J is TRBJ2-3, with TRBD2 identical over 7 bases. CDR3 length: 15 amino acids. Germline V gene data show CDR1 as KGHSH and CDR2 as LQKENI. Losses at the gene ends were 5 bases for V and 2 bases for J; bases not matched to a gene: 7. In nucleotides, the CDR3 is TGTGCCAGCTCAGAATCACGGGGGGACACAGATACGCAGTATTTT. Amino acids: CASSESRGDTDTQYF.

The V call is TRBV27, the J call TRBJ1-2, with D possibly TRBD1 on 5 matching bases. Germline CDR1 and CDR2: MNHEY and SMNVEV (reference sequence). V dropped 0 bases and J dropped 8 bases, with 10 bases sitting between them. The CDR3 spans 13 residues. Here the CDR3 DNA reads TGTGCCAGCAGTTTATCTCCGGGGGACGGCTACACCTTC. Protein: CASSLSPGDGYTF.

The chain recombines TRBV9 with TRBJ2-5; no reliable D call. The germline V gene encodes CDR1 SGDLS and CDR2 YYNGEE. Between the trimmed V and J ends, which lost 0 bases and 2 bases, there was a span of 11 bases. The CDR3 contains 15 residues. This CDR3 is CASSVGLSGQETQYF. The CDR3 DNA is TGTGCCAGCAGCGTAGGCTTGTCAGGACAAGAGACCCAGTACTTC.

The chain recombines TRBV14 with TRBJ2-1, with TRBD2 matching 7 bases. CDR1 is SGHDN and CDR2 is FVKESK in the germline V gene. This CDR3 spans 14 amino acids. V dropped 8 bases and J dropped 8; count of bases not matched to a gene: 12. DNA of the CDR3: TGTGCCAGCCGATGGGCTAGCGGATGGGATGAGCAGTTCTTC. Translated, it gives CASRWASGWDEQFF.

This clonotype was detected a few times. V usage is TRBV27 and J usage is TRBJ2-7, with 12 bases identical to TRBD2. Germline values: CDR1 MNHEY, CDR2 SMNVEV (reference sequence). The trim removed 5 bases at V and 2 bases at J, leaving 7 bases unmatched. The CDR3 contains 16 residues. The CDR3 DNA reads TGTGCCAGCAGTCCCCTAGCGGGAGGGTCCCCCTACGAGCAGTACTTC. Protein product: CASSPLAGGSPYEQYF.

The chain carries TRBV6-2 or TRBV6-3 and TRBJ2-3; D is undetermined. Trimming cost V 3 bases and J 1 base, with 8 bases left between them. The CDR3 has 14 residues. The V gene's germline CDR1 is MNHEY and CDR2 SVGEGT. CDR3 DNA: TGTGCCAGCAGTTATTGGACCCGCACAGATACGCAGTATTTT. Its translation: CASSYWTRTDTQYF.

A few counts support this clonotype. The DNA for the CDR3 is TGTGCCAGCAGTTTACAAGGGACAGGGGTCGAGCAGTACTTC. Translated: CASSLQGTGVEQYF. The V and J genes are TRBV28 and TRBJ2-7; 10 positions agree with TRBD1. V shed 2 bases and J 6 bases; nucleotides not matched to a gene: 4. The CDR3 consists of 14 residues. Germline CDR1 and CDR2: MDHEN and SYDVKM.

The V and J genes are TRBV11-1 and TRBJ2-1; possible D gene TRBD2, 5 bases. V lost 3 bases and J 0 bases, leaving 18 bases between the germline ends. This CDR3 is 18 amino acids long. Germline CDR1 is SGHAT and CDR2 is FQDESV (reference sequence). The CDR3 DNA reads as TGTGCCAGCAGCTTTCTTACTAGGGTGCTGGGCTCCTACAATGAGCAGTTCTTC. This gives the protein CASSFLTRVLGSYNEQFF.

This clonotype turned up a few times. This chain links TRBV14 with TRBJ1-2, with D possibly being TRBD1 (6 bases). With 0 bases removed from V and 6 bases from J, the gap between germline ends came to 11 bases. Germline lookup yields CDR1 SGHDN and CDR2 FVKESK. The CDR3 totals 14 residues. CDR3 in amino acids: CASSQDDRPHGYTF. The CDR3 bases are TGTGCCAGCAGCCAAGATGACAGGCCCCATGGCTACACCTTC.

The chain uses TRBV7-9 and TRBJ1-1; a possible D gene is TRBD1 (5 bases). CDR1 and CDR2 from the germline V gene are SEHNR and FQNEAQ (reference sequence). V was cut by 5 bases and J by 1 base, with 14 bases left in between. The CDR3 covers 15 residues. DNA for the CDR3: TGTGCCAGCAGCCTCACCTTCGGGGCGAACACTGAAGCTTTCTTT. Encoded protein: CASSLTFGANTEAFF.

Many counts were recorded for this clonotype. The chain carries TRBV11-2 and TRBJ2-7, with TRBD1 as a possible D gene (6 bases). The germline CDR1 and CDR2 sequences are SGHAT and FQNNGV. CDR3 length: 14 amino acids. V was clipped by 4 bases and J by 5 bases, with 15 bases between them. The DNA for the CDR3 is TGTGCCAGCAGCTCCTACAGGGAAGGCCACGAGCAGTACTTC. Encoded protein: CASSSYREGHEQYF.

V is TRBV20-1 and J is TRBJ2-6, with no clear D. CDR3 size: 13 residues. Trimming removed 3 bases at V and 3 bases at J, with 6 bases between. Germline CDR1 and CDR2: DFQATT and SNEGSKA (reference sequence). The CDR3 reads CSARGYGANVLTF. The CDR3 bases are TGCAGTGCTAGGGGTTATGGGGCCAACGTCCTGACTTTC.

This clonotype has only a few counts. The V call is TRBV12-3 or TRBV12-4, the J call TRBJ2-5; TRBD2 might be the D (6 bases). V lost 4 bases, J lost 2 bases, and 14 bases lay in between. The CDR3 is 15 residues long. CDR3: CASSSPQTRQETQYF. CDR3 DNA: TGTGCCAGCAGTTCCCCCCAGACTAGACAAGAGACCCAGTACTTC.

This clonotype occurred a few times. The chain joins TRBV20-1 to TRBJ2-3; either TRBD1 or TRBD2 may fit D (5 bases each). V was shortened by 7 bases and J by 2 bases, with 13 bases between the two germline ends. The CDR3 sequence is 13 residues long. Germline assignment: CDR1 DFQATT and CDR2 SNEGSKA (reference sequence). The CDR3 nucleotides read TGCAGTGGCCGGGACGTCTACACAGATACGCAGTATTTT. Its protein is CSGRDVYTDTQYF.

The sample holds a few counts of this clonotype. The chain joins TRBV25-1 to TRBJ2-1, with 8 bases fitting TRBD1. The V gene's germline CDR1 is MGHDK and CDR2 SYGVNS. The CDR3 is 15 amino acids. V dropped 4 bases and J dropped 0; count of bases not matched to a gene: 2. Here the CDR3 reads CASSGTGGSYNEQFF. For the CDR3, the DNA is TGTGCCAGCAGTGGTACAGGGGGCTCCTACAATGAGCAGTTCTTC.

This clonotype was seen ten or more times. This chain uses TRBV29-1 with TRBJ2-1; D not resolved. Germline V gene data show CDR1 as SQVTM and CDR2 as ANQGSEA. V was trimmed by 3 bases and J by 10 bases, leaving 7 bases between them. CDR3 size: 10 residues. The CDR3 sequence: CSVDPTEQFF. As DNA, the CDR3 is TGCAGCGTTGACCCGACAGAGCAGTTCTTC.

This clonotype was seen many times. The V gene is TRBV5-1, the J gene TRBJ2-3; D perhaps matches TRBD1 (5 bases). Germline loops: CDR1 SGHRS, CDR2 YFSETQ. Trimming shortened V by 6 bases and J by 2 bases, and 25 bases separated the two germline ends. CDR3 length: 18 amino acids. CDR3 residues: CASMAGLDGYYNTDTQYF. The CDR3 nucleotides are TGCGCCAGCATGGCAGGGCTGGACGGATACTATAACACAGATACGCAGTATTTT.

This clonotype was counted many times. The chain joins TRBV12-3 or TRBV12-4 to TRBJ2-3, with D perhaps matching TRBD1 or TRBD2 (6 bases each). Trimming took off 7 bases at V and 5 bases at J, with 19 bases between the two ends. The CDR3 is 15 amino acids. The CDR3 loop is CASIPTGGEVDTQYF. CDR3 sequence (DNA): TGTGCCAGCATCCCGACAGGCGGGGAGGTAGATACGCAGTATTTT.

In its sample, this clonotype was seen a few times. The genes are TRBV5-5 and TRBJ2-5; 8 nucleotides match TRBD2. This CDR3 has 14 residues. Losses at the gene ends were 4 bases for V and 5 bases for J; bases not matched to a gene: 7. Germline assignment: CDR1 SGHKS and CDR2 YYEKEE (reference sequence). CDR3 region: CASSSTGGVETQYF. CDR3 sequence (DNA): TGTGCCAGCAGCAGCACCGGGGGGGTGGAGACCCAGTACTTC.

The chain employs TRBV5-5 and TRBJ2-2; TRBD1 matches at 11 bases. The CDR3 spans 14 residues. Trimming cost V 6 bases and J 6 bases; bases outside gene matches: 4. CDR1 SGHKS and CDR2 YYEKEE come from the germline V gene (reference sequence). The CDR3 DNA sequence: TGTGCCAGCACCGGGACAGGGGGGGCCGGGGAGCTGTTTTTT. Translating it yields CASTGTGGAGELFF. The whole variable domain, remainder taken from reference TRBV5-5 and TRBJ2-2, is DAGVTQSPTHLIKTRGQQVTLRCSPISGHKSVSWYQQVLGQGPQFIFQYYEKEERGRGNFPDRFSARQFPNYSSELNVNALLLGDSALYLCASTGTGGAGELFFGEGSRLTVL.

The sample holds many counts of this clonotype. V gene TRBV4-3 combines with J gene TRBJ2-2, with D perhaps TRBD1 or TRBD2 (6 bases each). V shed 4 bases and J shed 5 bases, with 14 bases lying between them. CDR3 length: 15 residues. CDR1 is LGHNA, CDR2 YSLEER, per germline. CDR3 protein: CASSPWGAGTGELFF. The CDR3 DNA reads as TGCGCCAGCAGCCCTTGGGGGGCCGGAACCGGGGAGCTGTTTTTT.